This TCR beta chain was retrieved from a study of vaccination and CD4 T cells after COVID-19. Study overall: Controls used CEFX viral epitopes (positive), HIV-1 Nef peptides (negative), or no peptide. Findings of the study overall: There was no significant change from roughly 21 to 40 median reactive clonotypes.

Noted treatment: roughly ten-day PBMC culture with coronavirus spike peptide pools or control peptides (ViraFEST assay). The ViraFEST method relied on peptide pools to expand antigen-specific T cells, followed by TCR sequencing. As concerns this clonotype: The antigen is not known.

Sequenced with the Oncomine TCR Beta short-read assay was DNA taken from cultured CD4+ T cells. TCRdb used MiXCR to reprocess the PCR reads, holding one entry per CDR3 protein. The sample yields more than 9,000 distinct CDR3 sequences, 40% to 50% seen once. Sequencing was done on a sample of CD4+ T cells from blood, cultured in vitro. This receptor was taken from a human donor who had recovered from COVID-19.

The CDR3: CASSQRPFTTGDNTEAFF. The CDR3 DNA reads as TGTGCCAGCAGCCAGCGGCCATTTACCACAGGCGATAACACTGAAGCTTTCTTT. This sequence joins TRBV14 and TRBJ1-1; D may be TRBD1 (5 bases). Germline V gene sequence: CDR1 SGHDN, CDR2 FVKESK. The CDR3 sequence is 18 residues long. V was clipped by 3 bases and J by 2 bases, with 22 bases between them.